The 30 T cell receptor beta chains listed next were all sequenced from one sample in a study of T-cell reconstitution after alpha-beta-depleted transplantation in children. Preparing the TCRbeta library involved the use of unique molecular identifiers. MiXCR was run by TCRdb on the PCR reads, yielding one entry per CDR3 protein. The table lists some 590,000 distinct CDR3 sequences, roughly 10% of them singletons, with about 4% in the top ten. The sequenced sample was PBMCs from the stem cell graft donor, obtained from the stem cell graft. The receptors were sampled from a human donor who donated a stem cell graft to a child with acute myeloid leukemia.

A few counts support this clonotype. The gene calls are TRBV10-3 and TRBJ2-6; the D is unclear. The germline V gene encodes CDR1 ENHRY and CDR2 SYGVKD. The CDR3 has 15 amino acids. Trimming shortened V by 8 bases and J by 0 bases, and 11 bases separated the two germline ends. The CDR3: CAISAGPSGANVLTF. The DNA for the CDR3 is TGTGCCATCTCAGCAGGTCCCTCTGGGGCCAACGTCCTGACTTTC.

There are a few counts of this clonotype. This chain joins TRBV27 and TRBJ2-7; 9 nucleotides align to TRBD1. There are 17 residues in the CDR3. V shed 5 bases and J 1 base; nucleotides not matched to a gene: 12. Germline CDR1 MNHEY, CDR2 SMNVEV (reference sequence). CDR3 DNA sequence: TGTGCCAGCAGTCCCCCCACCGGGACAGGGCCTTCCTACGAGCAGTACTTC. As protein: CASSPPTGTGPSYEQYF.

This clonotype was counted only a few times. The V call is TRBV3-1, the J call TRBJ2-5; 8 nucleotides match TRBD1. The CDR3 has 13 residues. The V segment lost 4 bases and the J segment 5 bases; nucleotides outside the gene matches: 3. Germline loops: CDR1 LGHDT, CDR2 YNNKEL (reference sequence). Written as DNA, the CDR3 is TGTGCCAGCAGCCGACAGGGGTTTGAGACCCAGTACTTC. The encoded protein is CASSRQGFETQYF.

The chain couples TRBV27 to TRBJ2-3; D gene uncertain. The V and J ends lost 3 bases and 6 bases respectively, with 10 bases between them. The CDR3 covers 13 residues. The V gene's germline CDR1 is MNHEY and CDR2 SMNVEV (reference sequence). Here the CDR3 reads CASSFRPPDTQYF. DNA for the CDR3: TGTGCCAGCAGTTTCCGCCCCCCCGATACGCAGTATTTT.

The sample holds a few counts of this clonotype. The CDR3: CASSFWTGGRGTYNEQFF. The DNA for the CDR3 is TGTGCCAGCAGTTTCTGGACAGGCGGCCGGGGAACTTACAATGAGCAGTTCTTC. The chain links TRBV28 to TRBJ2-1, with 7 positions matching TRBD1. The CDR3 spans 18 residues. Trimming took 3 bases from V and 4 from J; bases not matched to a gene: 15. CDR1 MDHEN and CDR2 SYDVKM come from the germline V gene.

This clonotype was recorded at least ten times. The chain has TRBV7-2 and TRBJ1-2; weak D call: TRBD1 (6 bases). The germline gives CDR1 SGHTA, CDR2 FQGNSA. This CDR3 has 17 amino acids. With 2 bases removed from V and 8 bases from J, the gap between germline ends came to 24 bases. In nucleotides, the CDR3 is TGTGCCAGCAGCTTAATGTTGGGAGGACAGACCTATGTAGGCTACACCTTC. Translating it yields CASSLMLGGQTYVGYTF.

There are many counts of this clonotype. The V and J genes are TRBV4-3 and TRBJ2-1; unclear D gene. There are 13 residues in the CDR3. V shed 4 bases and J shed 4 bases, with 8 bases lying between them. Germline V CDR1 and CDR2: LGHNA, YSLEER. In DNA, the CDR3 is TGCGCCAGCAGCCTCCAAACTTACAATGAGCAGTTCTTC. It yields the protein CASSLQTYNEQFF.

The rearrangement uses TRBV20-1 and TRBJ2-1; D call uncertain. The V gene's germline CDR1 is DFQATT and CDR2 SNEGSKA (reference sequence). Trimming pared 1 base from V and 6 bases from J, leaving 10 bases between. The CDR3 runs 13 residues. The CDR3 nucleotides are TGCAGTGCTAGAGTCGGATCGGCCAATGAGCAGTTCTTC. Its translation: CSARVGSANEQFF.

In its sample, this clonotype was seen a few times. This sequence joins TRBV6-2 or TRBV6-3 and TRBJ2-7; 8 positions agree with TRBD2. CDR1 MNHEY and CDR2 SVGEGT come from the germline V gene. The CDR3 is 15 residues long. The J segment lost 3 bases and the V segment lost 3 bases, leaving 7 bases of the junction unmatched. In nucleotides, the CDR3 is TGTGCCAGCAGTTATTCGAGTAGCGGGAACTACGAGCAGTACTTC. This gives the protein CASSYSSSGNYEQYF.

This chain joins TRBV7-9 and TRBJ1-1; tentatively, D is TRBD1 (6 bases). Germline loops: CDR1 SEHNR, CDR2 FQNEAQ (reference sequence). V lost 5 bases, J lost 8 bases, and 18 bases lay in between. This CDR3 spans 14 amino acids. The CDR3 is CASSPRRGSPEAFF. The DNA of the CDR3 is TGTGCCAGCAGCCCGCGTAGGGGGAGTCCCGAAGCTTTCTTT.

This clonotype was observed many times. The chain joins TRBV5-1 to TRBJ1-4; TRBD1 matches at 7 bases. This CDR3 is built from 13 residues. In germline, CDR1 is SGHRS, CDR2 YFSETQ. The J segment lost 8 bases and the V segment lost 1 base, leaving 2 bases of the junction unmatched. CDR3 bases: TGCGCCAGCAGCTTGAGACAGGGCGAAAAACTGTTTTTT. This encodes CASSLRQGEKLFF.

This clonotype was seen only a few times. The genes are TRBV5-1 and TRBJ2-5; TRBD1 aligns across 8 bases. Germline V gene lookup returns CDR1 SGHRS and CDR2 YFSETQ. Trimming at V came to 4 bases and at J to 0 bases, leaving 5 bases not matched to a gene. The CDR3 has 15 residues. CDR3 protein: CASSMPDRDQETQYF. The CDR3 DNA is TGCGCCAGCAGCATGCCGGACAGGGACCAAGAGACCCAGTACTTC.

This rearrangement joins TRBV20-1 to TRBJ2-3; TRBD1 agrees at 10 bases. The CDR3 is made up of 16 amino acids. With V trimmed by 0 bases and J by 1 base, 4 bases remained unmatched. Germline CDR1 and CDR2: DFQATT and SNEGSKA (reference sequence). CDR3 nucleotide sequence: TGCAGTGCTAGAGATGGACAGGGGGTTGGCACAGATACGCAGTATTTT. Translating gives CSARDGQGVGTDTQYF.

V usage is TRBV7-9 and J usage is TRBJ2-1; the D is unclear. V gave up 0 bases and J gave up 2 bases, with 14 bases separating them. Germline loops: CDR1 SEHNR, CDR2 FQNEAQ (reference sequence). This CDR3 has 17 residues. CDR3 sequence: CASSLAHAPWPYNEQFF. Here the CDR3 DNA reads TGTGCCAGCAGCTTAGCGCACGCGCCCTGGCCCTACAATGAGCAGTTCTTC.

The CDR3 region is CAYNSGRADTQYF. Here the CDR3 DNA reads TGTGCCTATAATAGCGGGAGGGCAGATACGCAGTATTTT. The V call is TRBV30, the J call TRBJ2-3; 11 bases line up with TRBD2. This CDR3 region has 13 residues. V gave up 7 bases and J gave up 4 bases; unmatched junction bases: 4. Germline CDR1 reads GTSNPN; CDR2 reads SVGIG (reference sequence).

This chain's CDR3 is CSARDPTRGIGTEAFF. As DNA, the CDR3 is TGCAGTGCTAGAGACCCCACCAGGGGAATTGGAACTGAAGCTTTCTTT. This chain links TRBV20-1 with TRBJ1-1, with D maybe TRBD1 (6 bases). CDR1 and CDR2 (germline): DFQATT, SNEGSKA (reference sequence). The V gene lost 0 bases and the J gene lost 5 bases, with 19 bases spanning the gap. The CDR3 sequence is 16 residues long.

This clonotype has ten or more counts. The chain carries TRBV6-1 and TRBJ2-4; D uncertain. In germline, CDR1 is MNHNS, CDR2 SASEGT. This CDR3 spans 13 amino acids. With 4 bases removed from V and 0 bases from J, the gap between germline ends came to 4 bases. The CDR3 loop is CASSGLAKNIQYF. The CDR3 nucleotides are TGTGCCAGCAGTGGCCTAGCCAAAAACATTCAGTACTTC.

This clonotype has ten or more counts. This chain connects TRBV10-3 to TRBJ2-1; D unclear. Per germline, CDR1 ENHRY and CDR2 SYGVKD. Trimming shortened V by 7 bases and J by 9 bases, and 10 bases separated the two germline ends. The length of the CDR3 is 11 residues. CDR3 in amino acids: CAINGGTEQFF. Here the CDR3 DNA reads TGTGCCATCAATGGCGGCACTGAGCAGTTCTTC.

This clonotype was seen a handful of times. The CDR3 here is CASTPFGRVPSYEQYF. In nucleotides, the CDR3 is TGTGCCAGCACCCCGTTTGGGCGGGTTCCCTCCTACGAGCAGTACTTC. The chain employs TRBV7-6 and TRBJ2-7; tentative D call: TRBD2 (5 bases). V was cut by 7 bases and J by 0 bases, with 19 bases left in between. The CDR3 covers 16 residues. Germline V gene sequence: CDR1 SGHVS, CDR2 FNYEAQ.

This clonotype was detected a few times. This rearrangement joins TRBV29-1 to TRBJ1-3, with D unresolved. CDR1 is SQVTM, CDR2 ANQGSEA, per germline. V was trimmed by 8 bases and J by 0 bases, leaving 14 bases between them. The CDR3 sequence is 14 residues long. In nucleotides, the CDR3 is TGCAGCATCCCTAGGCCGCACTCTGGAAACACCATATATTTT. As protein: CSIPRPHSGNTIYF. Full variable domain (outside the CDR3, taken from reference TRBV29-1 and TRBJ1-3): SAVISQKPSRDICQRGTSLTIQCQVDSQVTMMFWYRQQPGQSLTLIATANQGSEATYESGFVIDKFPISRPNLTFSTLTVSNMSPEDSSIYLCSIPRPHSGNTIYFGEGSWLTVV.

This clonotype occurred many times. The chain joins TRBV29-1 to TRBJ2-1, with TRBD2 matching over 8 bases. The CDR3 is 16 amino acids. V lost 0 bases, J lost 0 bases, and 4 bases stayed unmatched. Germline V gene sequence: CDR1 SQVTM, CDR2 ANQGSEA. The CDR3 loop is CSVEDLGTSSYNEQFF. The CDR3 nucleotides read TGCAGCGTTGAAGATCTAGGGACTAGCTCCTACAATGAGCAGTTCTTC.

In its sample, this clonotype was seen many times. The chain employs TRBV9 and TRBJ1-1; TRBD1 is a possible D gene (6 bases). The germline CDR1 and CDR2 sequences are SGDLS and YYNGEE. Trimming left V 3 bases short and J 0 bases short, with 12 bases between. The CDR3 is 15 residues long. The CDR3: CASSGRTDLNTEAFF. CDR3 DNA sequence: TGTGCCAGCAGCGGGAGGACAGACTTGAACACTGAAGCTTTCTTT.

The chain uses TRBV25-1 and TRBJ2-6; D is undetermined. Germline CDR1 reads MGHDK; CDR2 reads SYGVNS. The germline V and J ends were trimmed by 1 base and 0 bases, with 4 bases remaining between them. The CDR3 totals 15 residues. CDR3 loop: CASSEFSSGANVLTF. CDR3 DNA: TGTGCCAGCAGTGAATTCAGCTCTGGGGCCAACGTCCTGACTTTC.

The chain links TRBV2 to TRBJ2-6, with 9 bases matching TRBD1. The CDR3 covers 19 residues. From germline, CDR1 is SNHLY and CDR2 FYNNEI. CDR3 sequence (DNA): TGTACCCTCAGTTCTCCACGGACAGGGGATCGACCTGGGGCCAACGTCCTGACTTTC. Residues: CTLSSPRTGDRPGANVLTF.

This clonotype occurred a few times. This rearrangement joins TRBV5-1 to TRBJ2-2; 7 bases align to TRBD2. J was trimmed by 7 bases and V by 2 bases; bases with no gene match: 5. The germline V gene encodes CDR1 SGHRS and CDR2 YFSETQ. CDR3 size: 14 residues. The CDR3 loop reads CASSFSGIGGELFF. The CDR3 DNA sequence: TGCGCCAGCAGCTTCAGCGGGATCGGCGGGGAGCTGTTTTTT.

This clonotype showed up just a few times. The chain links TRBV7-6 to TRBJ1-1; D gene uncertain. The CDR3 runs to 15 residues. CDR1 is SGHVS and CDR2 is FNYEAQ in the germline V gene. The V gene lost 2 bases and the J gene lost 1 base, with 11 bases spanning the gap. The CDR3 protein is CASSLTETPNTEAFF. The CDR3 nucleotides are TGTGCCAGCAGCTTAACGGAGACACCGAACACTGAAGCTTTCTTT.

This clonotype was seen a handful of times. The rearrangement joins TRBV29-1 to TRBJ2-7; possibly TRBD2 for D (7 bases). With 7 bases removed from V and 3 bases from J, the gap between germline ends came to 13 bases. Germline V gene sequence: CDR1 SQVTM, CDR2 ANQGSEA. CDR3 length equals 12 residues. CDR3 DNA: TGCAGCGCAGAGGGGGGGAACTACGAGCAGTACTTC. It codes for CSAEGGNYEQYF.

This clonotype was recorded at least ten times. CDR3 DNA: TGCAGCGTCGGGACAGTCTATGGCTACACCTTC. This gives the protein CSVGTVYGYTF. The chain uses TRBV29-1 and TRBJ1-2; 7 bases are a match to TRBD1. V was clipped by 6 bases and J by 4 bases; unmatched bases: 2. CDR1 and CDR2 from the germline V gene are SQVTM and ANQGSEA. The CDR3 has 11 residues.

This clonotype was observed at least ten times. The chain uses TRBV9 and TRBJ2-7, with D tentatively TRBD1 (5 bases). Germline loops: CDR1 SGDLS, CDR2 YYNGEE. The germline V and J ends were trimmed by 0 bases and 3 bases, with 16 bases remaining between them. This CDR3 contains 16 residues. DNA for the CDR3: TGTGCCAGCAGCGTAGGAGGATCAGGGTACGACTACGAGCAGTACTTC. It is translated as CASSVGGSGYDYEQYF.

This clonotype was seen repeatedly, ten times or more. This rearrangement joins TRBV6-6 to TRBJ2-7; TRBD1 is a possible D gene (6 bases). From germline, CDR1 is MNHNY and CDR2 SVGAGI (reference sequence). The CDR3 covers 14 residues. Trimming removed 8 bases from V and 0 bases from J, with 14 bases in between. CDR3 residues: CASHVRGISYEQYF. CDR3 DNA sequence: TGTGCCAGCCATGTCAGGGGTATCTCCTACGAGCAGTACTTC.